This is a list of T cell receptor beta chains from one sample in a study of T cell responses to AZD1222 COVID-19 vaccine. Here immunoSEQ multiplex PCR was the method, and the copy in TCRdb shows in-frame clones only, minus some. The table shows approximately 150,000 clones, with roughly 92% occurring only once. The specimen was peripheral blood, collected on day 0 of AZD1222 vaccination. The source of these receptors is an adult in good health. Each CDR3 is given with its conserved first and last residue. Where a row states a size, it is once, few, many or the class of an expanded clone; other rows omit it.

TRBV5-6	.	TRBJ1-2	CASSFLQGAPNYGYTF
TRBV4-1	once	TRBJ1-2	CARSPGGADYGYTF
TRBV5-8	.	TRBJ1-5	CASSLGQGNSNQPQHF
TRBV9	.	TRBJ1-2	CASNRGQNYGYTF
TRBV5-5	.	TRBJ2-5	CASSPGGSGEKTQYF
TRBV18	.	TRBJ1-3	CASSPRQSGNTIYF
TRBV3-1/TRBV3-2	.	TRBJ1-5	CASSPGTFGYQPQHF
TRBV11-2	.	TRBJ1-2	CASSSSSGGGIDYGYTF
TRBV5-4	.	TRBJ2-7	CASSPGQVPSYEQYF
TRBV11-3	.	TRBJ2-7	CASSARTGHEQYF
TRBV3-1/TRBV3-2	.	TRBJ1-3	CASSPGGAGNTIYF
TRBV10-3	.	TRBJ1-2	CATEPRGLGGYTF
TRBV6-4	.	TRBJ2-7	CASSVRPSASYEQYF
TRBV28	.	TRBJ2-3	CASSFMGNTQYF
TRBV6-2/TRBV6-3	.	TRBJ2-1	CASSGAGSSYNEQFF
TRBV9	.	TRBJ2-7	CASSAHSSYEQYF
TRBV2	.	TRBJ1-1	CASSGSGWGNTEAFF
TRBV6-2/TRBV6-3	.	TRBJ1-1	CASSPPGGVGEAFF
TRBV19	.	TRBJ1-3	CASTPGPSGNTIYF
TRBV3-1/TRBV3-2	.	TRBJ2-7	CASSHSTGVQSYEQYF
TRBV5-1	few	TRBJ1-5	CASSLAGTYGQPQHF
TRBV2	.	TRBJ2-1	CASSGGAYSYNEQFF
TRBV7-2	once	TRBJ2-7	CASSSRLVSSYEQYF
TRBV11-2	.	TRBJ1-2	CASSSRDPKNGYTF
TRBV6-5	.	TRBJ1-5	CASSYRGGSNQPQHF
TRBV11-2	once	TRBJ2-3	CASSGLGHGLAPSTDTQYF
TRBV7-9	few	TRBJ2-7	CASSLAGQGTYEQYF
TRBV5-1	once	TRBJ1-6	CASSPTVDSPLHF
TRBV6-2/TRBV6-3	.	TRBJ2-2	CASSITSAGELFF
TRBV30	.	TRBJ1-4	CAWSGRVRSTNEKLFF
TRBV6-1	.	TRBJ1-5	CASSETVRHLAQHF
TRBV18	.	TRBJ2-2	CASSPRGTGELFF
TRBV6-5	once	TRBJ2-7	CASSYSTSRAREQYF